Reported below is one T cell receptor beta chain. This sample was included in a study of T cell responses to AZD1222 COVID-19 vaccine. Sequencing used immunoSEQ multiplex PCR; TCRdb keeps in-frame clones, though not all of them. The sample has some 140,000 clones, roughly nine tenths seen once. This CDR3 has 15 residues. Germline CDR1 is SGHRS and CDR2 is YFSETQ. Trimming took off 0 bases at V and 1 base at J, with 11 bases between the two ends. The origin of this receptor is an adult in good health. The gene calls are TRBV5-1 and TRBJ2-7; a possible D gene is TRBD1 (5 bases). Material: peripheral blood, obtained on day 0 of AZD1222 vaccination. CDR3 DNA sequence: TGCGCCAGCAGCTTGGTGGCAGGGATGTCCTACGAGCAGTACTTC. Translation: CASSLVAGMSYEQYF.